This T cell receptor (beta chain) is from a study of T cells after yellow fever vaccination. CDR1 LGHDT and CDR2 YNNKEL come from the germline V gene (reference sequence). Trimming shortened V by 5 bases and J by 3 bases, and 14 bases separated the two germline ends. The CDR3 consists of 14 residues. Study-level findings and limits: The secondary response showed a weaker magnitude and a faster peak, day 5 versus 15. Booster samples showed a return of most primary-vaccination clones (roughly 96% CD4, over 70% CD8). Among all clonotypes, a small share was observed in both CD4 and CD8 compartments. There was a possibility that FACS-sorted repertoires contained abundant clonotypes contaminating from the bulk population.

TCRdb used MiXCR to reprocess the 5' RACE reads, holding one entry per CDR3 protein. Of roughly 500,000 distinct CDR3 sequences listed, less than 20% are singletons. This clonotype has more than one count but fewer than ten. As yet, its antigen is unknown. Sequenced here: PBMCs, sampled 15 days after the yellow fever booster vaccination. The sequence was collected from a young man who received the YFV17D yellow fever vaccine. The rearrangement links TRBV3-1 to TRBJ2-7; no firm D call. The CDR3 sequence: CASSSYGQYYEQYF. The CDR3 DNA follows: TGTGCCAGCAGCTCCTATGGTCAGTACTACGAGCAGTACTTC.